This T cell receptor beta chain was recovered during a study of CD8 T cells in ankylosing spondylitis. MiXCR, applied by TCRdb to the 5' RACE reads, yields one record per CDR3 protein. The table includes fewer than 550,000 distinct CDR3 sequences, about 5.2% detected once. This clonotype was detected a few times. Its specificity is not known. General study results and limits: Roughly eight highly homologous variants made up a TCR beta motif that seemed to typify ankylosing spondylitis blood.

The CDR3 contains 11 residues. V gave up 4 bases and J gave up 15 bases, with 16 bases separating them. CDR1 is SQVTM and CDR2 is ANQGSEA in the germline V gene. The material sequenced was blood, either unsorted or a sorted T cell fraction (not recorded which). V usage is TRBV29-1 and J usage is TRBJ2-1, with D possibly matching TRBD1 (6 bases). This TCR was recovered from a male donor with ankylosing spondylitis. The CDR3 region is CSVAPQGKMFF. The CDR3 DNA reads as TGCAGCGTTGCCCCGCAGGGGAAAATGTTCTTC.